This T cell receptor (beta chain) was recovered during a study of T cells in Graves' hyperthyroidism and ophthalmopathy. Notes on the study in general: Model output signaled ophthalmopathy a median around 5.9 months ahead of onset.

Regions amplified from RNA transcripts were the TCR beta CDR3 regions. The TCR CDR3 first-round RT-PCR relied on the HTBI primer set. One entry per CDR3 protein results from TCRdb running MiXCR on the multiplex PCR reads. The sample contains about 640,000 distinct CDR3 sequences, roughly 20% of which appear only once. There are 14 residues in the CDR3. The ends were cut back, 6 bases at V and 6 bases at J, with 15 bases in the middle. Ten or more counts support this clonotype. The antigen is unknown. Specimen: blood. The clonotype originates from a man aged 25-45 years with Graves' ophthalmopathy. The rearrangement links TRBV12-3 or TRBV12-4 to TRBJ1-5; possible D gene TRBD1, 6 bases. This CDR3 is CASREQGVGQPQHF. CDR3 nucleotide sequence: TGTGCCAGCAGAGAACAGGGAGTCGGTCAGCCCCAGCATTTT.